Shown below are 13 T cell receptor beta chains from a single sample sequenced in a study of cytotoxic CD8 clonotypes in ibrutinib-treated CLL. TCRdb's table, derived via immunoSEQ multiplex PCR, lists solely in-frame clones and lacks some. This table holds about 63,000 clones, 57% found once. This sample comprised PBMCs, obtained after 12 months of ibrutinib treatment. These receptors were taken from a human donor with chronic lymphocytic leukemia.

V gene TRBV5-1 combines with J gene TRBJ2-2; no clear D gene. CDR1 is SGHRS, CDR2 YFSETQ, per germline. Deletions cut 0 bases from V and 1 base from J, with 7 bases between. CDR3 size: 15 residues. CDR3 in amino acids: CASSLGGLNTGELFF. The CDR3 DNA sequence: TGCGCCAGCAGCTTGGGTGGGTTGAACACCGGGGAGCTGTTTTTT. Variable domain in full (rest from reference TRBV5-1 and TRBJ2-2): KAGVTQTPRYLIKTRGQQVTLSCSPISGHRSVSWYQQTPGQGLQFLFEYFSETQRNKGNFPGRFSGRQFSNSRSEMNVSTLELGDSALYLCASSLGGLNTGELFFGEGSRLTVL.

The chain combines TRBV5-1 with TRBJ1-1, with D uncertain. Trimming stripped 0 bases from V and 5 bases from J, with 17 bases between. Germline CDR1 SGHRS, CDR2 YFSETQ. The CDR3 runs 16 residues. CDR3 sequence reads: CASSLGLGRVKTEAFF. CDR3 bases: TGCGCCAGCAGCTTGGGATTGGGTAGGGTTAAGACTGAAGCTTTCTTT. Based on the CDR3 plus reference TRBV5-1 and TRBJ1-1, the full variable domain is KAGVTQTPRYLIKTRGQQVTLSCSPISGHRSVSWYQQTPGQGLQFLFEYFSETQRNKGNFPGRFSGRQFSNSRSEMNVSTLELGDSALYLCASSLGLGRVKTEAFFGQGTRLTVV.

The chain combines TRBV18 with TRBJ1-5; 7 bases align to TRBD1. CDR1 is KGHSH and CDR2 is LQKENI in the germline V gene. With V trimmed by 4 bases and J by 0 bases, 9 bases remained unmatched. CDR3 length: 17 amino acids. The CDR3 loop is CASSRTPGQNSNQPQHF. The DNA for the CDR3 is TGTGCCAGCTCACGTACTCCGGGACAGAATAGCAATCAGCCCCAGCATTTT. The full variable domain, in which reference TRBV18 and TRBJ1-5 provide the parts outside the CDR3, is NAGVMQNPRHLVRRRGQEARLRCSPMKGHSHVYWYRQLPEEGLKFMVYLQKENIIDESGMPKERFSAEFPKEGPSILRIQQVVRGDSAAYFCASSRTPGQNSNQPQHFGDGTRLSIL.

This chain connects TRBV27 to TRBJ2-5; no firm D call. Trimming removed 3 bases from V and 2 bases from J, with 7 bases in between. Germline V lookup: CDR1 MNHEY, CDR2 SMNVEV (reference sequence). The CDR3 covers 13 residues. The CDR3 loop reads CASSFDLQETQYF. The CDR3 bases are TGTGCCAGCAGTTTCGACTTACAAGAGACCCAGTACTTC.

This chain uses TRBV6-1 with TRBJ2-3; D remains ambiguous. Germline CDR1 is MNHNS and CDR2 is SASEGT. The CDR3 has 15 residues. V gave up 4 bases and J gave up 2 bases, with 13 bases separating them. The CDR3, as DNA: TGTGCCAGCAGTGGAAGACTGGGTTCCACAGATACGCAGTATTTT. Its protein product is CASSGRLGSTDTQYF.

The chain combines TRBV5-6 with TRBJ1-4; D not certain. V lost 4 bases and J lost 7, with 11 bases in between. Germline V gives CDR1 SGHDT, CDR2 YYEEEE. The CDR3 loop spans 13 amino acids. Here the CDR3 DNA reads TGTGCCAGCAGCCCTAGCGGCGGTGAAAAACTGTTTTTT. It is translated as CASSPSGGEKLFF.

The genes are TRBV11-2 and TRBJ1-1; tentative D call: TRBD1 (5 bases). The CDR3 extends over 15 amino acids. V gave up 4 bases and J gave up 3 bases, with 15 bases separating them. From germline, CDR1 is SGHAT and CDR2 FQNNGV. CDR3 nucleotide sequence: TGTGCCAGCAGCTCCTGGGACGGCCCGGACACTGAAGCTTTCTTT. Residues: CASSSWDGPDTEAFF.

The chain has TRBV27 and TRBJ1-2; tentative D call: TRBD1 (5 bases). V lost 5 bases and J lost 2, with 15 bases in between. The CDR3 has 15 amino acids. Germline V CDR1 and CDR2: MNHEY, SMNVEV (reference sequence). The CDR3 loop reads CASSLGHPRNYGYTF. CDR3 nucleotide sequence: TGTGCCAGCAGTCTCGGACACCCACGGAACTATGGCTACACCTTC.

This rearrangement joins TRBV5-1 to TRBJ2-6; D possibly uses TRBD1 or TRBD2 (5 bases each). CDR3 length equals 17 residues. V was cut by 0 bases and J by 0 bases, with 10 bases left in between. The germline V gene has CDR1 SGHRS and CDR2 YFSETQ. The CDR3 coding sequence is TGCGCCAGCAGCTTGGTGGCAGGGAGCTCTGGGGCCAACGTCCTGACTTTC. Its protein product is CASSLVAGSSGANVLTF.

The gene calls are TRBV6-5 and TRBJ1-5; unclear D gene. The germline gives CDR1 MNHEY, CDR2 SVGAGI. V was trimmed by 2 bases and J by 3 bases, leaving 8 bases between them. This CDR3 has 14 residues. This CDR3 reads CASSYNGNNQPQHF. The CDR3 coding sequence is TGTGCCAGCAGTTACAACGGGAACAATCAGCCCCAGCATTTT.

CDR3 nucleotides: TGTGCCAGCAGCGAGTTTCAGGGAACGCAGTATTTT. It is translated as CASSEFQGTQYF. This rearrangement joins TRBV9 to TRBJ2-3, with a weak D call TRBD1 (5 bases). Trimming left V 3 bases short and J 9 bases short, with 11 bases between. The CDR3 covers 12 residues. Germline assignment: CDR1 SGDLS and CDR2 YYNGEE.

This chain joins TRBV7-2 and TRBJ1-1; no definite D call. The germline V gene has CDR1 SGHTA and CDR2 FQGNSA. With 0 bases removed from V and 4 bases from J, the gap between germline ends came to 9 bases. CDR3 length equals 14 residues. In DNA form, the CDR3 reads TGTGCCAGCAGCTTAGCGGTCGGCCCCACTGAAGCTTTCTTT. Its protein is CASSLAVGPTEAFF.

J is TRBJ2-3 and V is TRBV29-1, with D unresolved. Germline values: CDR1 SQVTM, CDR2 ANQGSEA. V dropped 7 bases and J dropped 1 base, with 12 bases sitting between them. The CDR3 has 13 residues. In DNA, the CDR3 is TGCAGCGCGGAACATCCAGGCACAGATACGCAGTATTTT. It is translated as CSAEHPGTDTQYF.